This T cell receptor beta chain comes out of a study of shared clonotypes between healthy human individuals. Generated by immunoSEQ multiplex PCR, the TCRdb table keeps only in-frame clones and is missing some. The table lists under 700,000 clones, about 95% of them singletons. The table lists this clone with a few counts. Its antigen is as yet unknown. Study-level findings and limits: Some naive CD4 clonotypes, roughly 4.8%, turned up in common across several donors. Relative to their counterparts shared across all four donors, non-shared clonotypes exhibited diminished generation probabilities. The researchers took only blood, and tissue repertoires probably look different. Among donors, sharing of clonotypes was expected to be affected by sequencing depth.

CD45RO-negative CD8 cells positively selected for CCR7 made up the naive population, which excluded terminally differentiated effector memory CD45RA+ cells. Sequenced input: naive CD8+ T cells sorted from blood. This clonotype was obtained from a woman aged 25 to 45 in good health.

CDR3 bases: TGCGCCAGCAGAGACACTAACTCCTACGAGCAGTACTTC. It specifies CASRDTNSYEQYF. The chain combines TRBV10-1 with TRBJ2-7; no firm D call. CDR3 length: 13 residues. From germline, CDR1 is WNHNN and CDR2 SYGVQD (reference sequence). V was clipped by 6 bases and J by 0 bases, with 9 bases between them.